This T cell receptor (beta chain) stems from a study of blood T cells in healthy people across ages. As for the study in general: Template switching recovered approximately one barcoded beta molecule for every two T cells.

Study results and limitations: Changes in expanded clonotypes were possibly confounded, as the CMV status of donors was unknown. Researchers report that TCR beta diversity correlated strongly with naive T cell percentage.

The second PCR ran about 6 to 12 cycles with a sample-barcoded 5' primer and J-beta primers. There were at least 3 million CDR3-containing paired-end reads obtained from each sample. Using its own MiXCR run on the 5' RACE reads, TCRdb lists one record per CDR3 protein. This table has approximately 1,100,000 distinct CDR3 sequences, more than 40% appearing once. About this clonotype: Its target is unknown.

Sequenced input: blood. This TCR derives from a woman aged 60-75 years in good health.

The CDR3 coding sequence is TGTGCCAGCAGCCGAAGGACCAACACTGAAGCTTTCTTT. Translation: CASSRRTNTEAFF. J is TRBJ1-1 and V is TRBV7-3; D is unresolved. The CDR3 totals 13 residues. Germline-derived CDR1 and CDR2 are SGHTA and FQGTGA. Between the trimmed V and J ends, which lost 5 bases and 2 bases, there was a span of 9 bases.